The 9 T cell receptor beta chains below all came from one sample that was sequenced in a study of blood T cell repertoires in COVID-19. Measured with immunoSEQ multiplex PCR; TCRdb has only the in-frame clones, and not every one. The sample lists about 220,000 clones, 80% to 90% occurring once. Material for sequencing was peripheral blood. The receptors derive from a young man who had recovered from COVID-19.

Turning to this clone: Other DNA sequences in this sample translate to the same CDR3. The rearrangement joins TRBV6-2 or TRBV6-3 to TRBJ1-2; D perhaps matches TRBD1 (5 bases). This CDR3 contains 15 residues. Germline CDR1 is MNHEY and CDR2 is SVGEGT. V was clipped by 4 bases and J by 5 bases, with 17 bases between them. The CDR3 region is CASSSPGQGAYGYTF. CDR3 coding DNA: TGTGCCAGCAGTTCGCCAGGGCAAGGAGCTTATGGCTACACCTTC.

This clone was seen more than once but under ten times. The rearrangement uses TRBV5-1 and TRBJ2-7; D may be TRBD2 (6 bases). Trimming pared 4 bases from V and 0 bases from J, leaving 8 bases between. Germline V gives CDR1 SGHRS, CDR2 YFSETQ. The CDR3 contains 13 residues. The CDR3 protein is CASSPGDSYEQYF. The CDR3 DNA sequence: TGCGCCAGCAGCCCGGGAGACTCCTACGAGCAGTACTTC. Drawing the rest from reference TRBV5-1 and TRBJ2-7, the complete variable domain is KAGVTQTPRYLIKTRGQQVTLSCSPISGHRSVSWYQQTPGQGLQFLFEYFSETQRNKGNFPGRFSGRQFSNSRSEMNVSTLELGDSALYLCASSPGDSYEQYFGPGTRLTVT.

With respect to this clone: The same CDR3 also results from other DNA sequences found in this sample. The chain recombines TRBV12-3 or TRBV12-4 with TRBJ1-1, with a tentative D call TRBD1 (5 bases). This CDR3 is built from 13 residues. V dropped 5 bases and J dropped 2 bases, with 9 bases sitting between them. The CDR3 is CASSPQVNTEAFF. The CDR3 nucleotides are TGTGCCAGCAGTCCACAGGTTAACACTGAAGCTTTCTTT.

V usage is TRBV5-4 and J usage is TRBJ2-5, with 7 positions matching TRBD1. Looked up from germline, CDR1 is SGHNT and CDR2 is YYREEE (reference sequence). After removal of 0 bases from V and 3 bases from J, the junction contained 8 bases not matched to a gene. There are 16 residues in the CDR3. The CDR3 region is CASSLAPGQPKETQYF. Here the CDR3 DNA reads TGTGCCAGCAGCTTGGCGCCGGGACAGCCTAAAGAGACCCAGTACTTC.

This clone occurred once. J is TRBJ2-1 and V is TRBV19, with 10 bases aligning to TRBD2. This CDR3 has 15 amino acids. The ends lost 6 bases at V and 2 bases at J; junction bases unmatched: 4. Germline loops: CDR1 LNHDA, CDR2 SQIVND (reference sequence). The DNA for the CDR3 is TGTGCCAGTAGCTTTAGCGGGGGGCCCTACAATGAGCAGTTCTTC. Protein: CASSFSGGPYNEQFF.

The chain joins TRBV19 to TRBJ1-6, with D unclear. The CDR3 loop spans 11 amino acids. The V end lost 5 bases, the J end lost 15 bases, and 11 bases lay between the germline ends. Looked up from germline, CDR1 is LNHDA and CDR2 is SQIVND (reference sequence). This CDR3 reads CASSAQAVLHF. The DNA of the CDR3 is TGTGCCAGTAGTGCTCAAGCCGTCCTCCACTTT.

The rearrangement links TRBV30 to TRBJ1-1, with D possibly being TRBD1 (5 bases). Deletions cut 5 bases from V and 1 base from J, with 8 bases between. Germline CDR1 is GTSNPN and CDR2 is SVGIG (reference sequence). The CDR3 extends over 12 amino acids. CDR3 protein: CAWRQTNTEAFF. CDR3 DNA sequence: TGTGCCTGGCGACAGACGAACACTGAAGCTTTCTTT.

This chain uses TRBV3-1 (or the pseudogene TRBV3-2) with TRBJ2-3; the D gene is possibly TRBD2 (5 bases). V was trimmed by 3 bases and J by 2 bases, leaving 15 bases between them. Germline V CDR1 and CDR2: LGHDT, YNNKEL (reference sequence). The CDR3 loop spans 16 amino acids. CDR3 DNA: TGTGCCAGCAGCCAGAGGAGGAGGCTTACCACAGATACGCAGTATTTT. Its protein is CASSQRRRLTTDTQYF.

This clone appeared a few times. This sequence joins TRBV6-2 or TRBV6-3 and TRBJ1-5, with D perhaps matching TRBD1 (5 bases). Per germline, CDR1 MNHEY and CDR2 SVGEGT. The CDR3 extends over 15 amino acids. The V end was cut by 5 bases, the J end by 5 bases, with 16 bases between. DNA for the CDR3: TGTGCCAGCAGTCTCGGGGGACGGTACCATCAGCCCCAGCATTTT. It specifies CASSLGGRYHQPQHF.